These 23 T cell receptor beta chains share one sample of origin, sequenced in a study of cytomegalovirus exposure and HLA in healthy donors. Both 60 Vbeta primers and 13 Jbeta primers went into the PCR. Data came from immunoSEQ multiplex PCR; TCRdb stores just in-frame clones and leaves some out. Of under 250,000 clones in the sample, approximately 78% were seen once. The sample comprised PBMCs. These receptors all stem from a boy younger than 18 in good health and CMV-seronegative.

The J gene is TRBJ2-2, the V gene TRBV10-3; TRBD2 is a possible D gene (7 bases). V dropped 4 bases and J dropped 6 bases, with 12 bases sitting between them. The germline V gene has CDR1 ENHRY and CDR2 SYGVKD. CDR3 length: 14 residues. The CDR3 sequence: CAISVGGPSGELFF. In DNA, the CDR3 is TGTGCCATCAGTGTCGGGGGGCCGTCCGGGGAGCTGTTTTTT.

The CDR3 nucleotides are TGTGCCAGCAGCCCCGGGGACAGGGCCCAGTACTTC. Translated: CASSPGDRAQYF. The chain recombines TRBV9 with TRBJ2-5, with 9 bases lining up with TRBD1. Germline V gene lookup returns CDR1 SGDLS and CDR2 YYNGEE. J lost 9 bases, V lost 4 bases, and 4 bases had no gene match. This CDR3 is 12 amino acids long. The full variable domain, with the rest looked up from reference TRBV9 and TRBJ2-5, is DSGVTQTPKHLITATGQRVTLRCSPRSGDLSVYWYQQSLDQGLQFLIQYYNGEERAKGNILERFSAQQFPDLHSELNLSSLELGDSALYFCASSPGDRAQYFGPGTRLLVL.

This clone was seen only a few times. V usage is TRBV11-2 and J usage is TRBJ2-3, with D possibly being TRBD2 (6 bases). Germline CDR1 reads SGHAT; CDR2 reads FQNNGV. The CDR3 totals 14 residues. V lost 5 bases and J 2 bases, leaving 11 bases between the germline ends. CDR3 region: CASSRLGSTDTQYF. The CDR3 region has the DNA TGTGCCAGCAGCCGACTAGGTTCCACAGATACGCAGTATTTT.

CDR3 sequence (DNA): TGTGCCAGCAACCCCGGGGGAGATACGCAGTATTTT. Translation gives CASNPGGDTQYF. J is TRBJ2-3 and V is TRBV6-6; tentatively, D is TRBD2 (6 bases). This CDR3 has 12 amino acids. Deletions cut 7 bases from V and 5 bases from J, with 10 bases between. Germline V CDR1 and CDR2: MNHNY, SVGAGI (reference sequence).

This clone appeared once. The CDR3 loop is CSVEGLPDEQYF. CDR3 DNA sequence: TGCAGCGTTGAGGGACTTCCCGACGAGCAGTACTTC. This rearrangement joins TRBV29-1 to TRBJ2-7, with a tentative D call TRBD2 (6 bases). Germline CDR1 and CDR2: SQVTM and ANQGSEA. Trimming pared 3 bases from V and 5 bases from J, leaving 11 bases between. CDR3 length: 12 amino acids.

The J gene is TRBJ2-7, the V gene TRBV5-5; tentatively, D is TRBD1 (6 bases). The V gene lost 2 bases and the J gene lost 0 bases, with 6 bases spanning the gap. This CDR3 spans 13 amino acids. The germline gives CDR1 SGHKS, CDR2 YYEKEE (reference sequence). CDR3 sequence reads: CASSLQGSYEQYF. In DNA form, the CDR3 reads TGTGCCAGCAGCTTACAGGGCTCCTACGAGCAGTACTTC.

This clone was observed a handful of times. This chain links TRBV10-3 with TRBJ1-1, with 9 bases identical to TRBD1. Germline V lookup: CDR1 ENHRY, CDR2 SYGVKD. The CDR3 length is 14 residues. Losses at the gene ends were 6 bases for V and 1 base for J; bases not matched to a gene: 3. The CDR3 nucleotides read TGTGCCATCAGGTCGACAGGGGGGAACACTGAAGCTTTCTTT. This encodes CAIRSTGGNTEAFF.

The V call is TRBV28, the J call TRBJ1-1, with D possibly matching TRBD1 (6 bases). The CDR3 sequence is 12 residues long. V dropped 6 bases and J dropped 6 bases, with 11 bases sitting between them. Germline CDR1 and CDR2: MDHEN and SYDVKM. CDR3: CASSATGSEAFF. In nucleotides, the CDR3 is TGTGCCAGCAGCGCTACAGGGTCTGAAGCTTTCTTT.

V usage is TRBV18 and J usage is TRBJ1-3; 8 bases align to TRBD1. With 3 bases clipped from V and 3 bases from J, the junction kept 7 bases outside the gene matches. This CDR3 is built from 16 residues. The germline gives CDR1 KGHSH, CDR2 LQKENI. The DNA of the CDR3 is TGTGCCAGCTCACCGAGGACAGGGCTAAATGGAAACACCATATATTTT. It is translated as CASSPRTGLNGNTIYF.

The chain joins TRBV30 to TRBJ1-3; tentative D call: TRBD1 (6 bases). Germline CDR1 reads GTSNPN; CDR2 reads SVGIG (reference sequence). The CDR3 totals 13 residues. Trimming left V 6 bases short and J 5 bases short, with 14 bases between. The CDR3 nucleotides are TGTGCCTGCGCTACAGGGACAAGAAACACCATATATTTT. Translation: CACATGTRNTIYF.

The V call is TRBV29-1, the J call TRBJ2-1; TRBD2 aligns across 11 bases. Germline lookup yields CDR1 SQVTM and CDR2 ANQGSEA. This CDR3 has 18 residues. J gave up 4 bases and V 3 bases, and 14 bases lay outside the gene matches. CDR3 in DNA: TGCAGCGTTGATCGCCTAGCGGGGGGCCGACTATCGTACAATGAGCAGTTCTTC. Amino acids: CSVDRLAGGRLSYNEQFF.

V and J are TRBV19 and TRBJ1-5; TRBD1 agrees at 7 bases. Germline CDR1 LNHDA, CDR2 SQIVND (reference sequence). The junction had 6 bases not matched to a gene; V was cut back by 9 bases and J by 4 bases. This CDR3 has 13 residues. Here the CDR3 reads CASRTGANQPQHF. CDR3 bases: TGTGCCAGCCGAACAGGGGCAAATCAGCCCCAGCATTTT.

The sample holds one count of this clone. The CDR3 nucleotides read TGCGCCAGCAGCTTGGGTAGCGGCGACTACGAGCAGTACTTC. Protein sequence: CASSLGSGDYEQYF. The gene calls are TRBV5-1 and TRBJ2-7, with D possibly TRBD2 on 6 matching bases. Germline V CDR1 and CDR2: SGHRS, YFSETQ. CDR3 length: 14 amino acids. The germline V and J ends were trimmed by 0 bases and 3 bases, with 10 bases remaining between them.

The chain employs TRBV7-9 and TRBJ2-7; D is uncertain. Germline loops: CDR1 SEHNR, CDR2 FQNEAQ (reference sequence). Trimming shortened V by 1 base and J by 0 bases, and 7 bases separated the two germline ends. CDR3 length: 14 amino acids. CDR3 nucleotide sequence: TGTGCCAGCAGCTTAGGGCAGGCCTCCTACGAGCAGTACTTC. This sequence encodes CASSLGQASYEQYF. Based on the CDR3 plus reference TRBV7-9 and TRBJ2-7, the full variable domain is DTGVSQNPRHKITKRGQNVTFRCDPISEHNRLYWYRQTLGQGPEFLTYFQNEAQLEKSRLLSDRFSAERPKGSFSTLEIQRTEQGDSAMYLCASSLGQASYEQYFGPGTRLTVT.

The chain carries TRBV9 and TRBJ2-6, with D tentatively TRBD2 (5 bases). Germline V lookup: CDR1 SGDLS, CDR2 YYNGEE. Trimming shortened V by 4 bases and J by 1 base, and 18 bases separated the two germline ends. This CDR3 has 18 amino acids. CDR3 protein: CASSLERAYGSGANVLTF. The CDR3, as DNA: TGTGCCAGCAGCCTGGAGAGGGCGTATGGATCTGGGGCCAACGTCCTGACTTTC.

The V call is TRBV11-2, the J call TRBJ2-5; tentative D call: TRBD1 (6 bases). Germline CDR1 and CDR2: SGHAT and FQNNGV. The CDR3 is made up of 16 amino acids. With 5 bases removed from V and 1 base from J, the gap between germline ends came to 17 bases. The CDR3 region is CASSDRDNYSQETQYF. The CDR3 DNA reads as TGTGCCAGCAGCGACCGGGACAACTACTCCCAAGAGACCCAGTACTTC.

This chain links TRBV7-9 with TRBJ2-7; D unclear. The CDR3 spans 14 residues. Trimming took 5 bases from V and 0 from J, leaving 11 bases between them. Germline assignment: CDR1 SEHNR and CDR2 FQNEAQ (reference sequence). The CDR3 DNA sequence: TGTGCCAGCAGCCTATCCCGGGTCTCCTACGAGCAGTACTTC. Amino acids: CASSLSRVSYEQYF.

The CDR3 sequence is CASSSRQTSTDTQYF. Written as DNA, the CDR3 is TGTGCCAGCAGTTCCCGACAGACTAGCACAGATACGCAGTATTTT. The rearrangement links TRBV2 to TRBJ2-3; D is possibly TRBD1 (5 bases). CDR3 size: 15 residues. Germline V gives CDR1 SNHLY, CDR2 FYNNEI. V lost 5 bases and J 0 bases, leaving 12 bases between the germline ends.

As DNA, the CDR3 is TGTGCCAGCAGCTTCTCTGGGACAGGGGCCTACGAGCAGTACTTC. Its translation: CASSFSGTGAYEQYF. The chain recombines TRBV11-3 with TRBJ2-7, with 10 bases fitting TRBD1. The CDR3 has 15 residues. Germline CDR1 SGHNT, CDR2 YENEEA. The ends lost 3 bases at V and 2 bases at J; junction bases unmatched: 4.

The chain has TRBV6-1 and TRBJ1-2; D might be TRBD1 (5 bases). The CDR3 length is 14 residues. Trimming removed 2 bases at V and 4 bases at J, with 11 bases between. The germline CDR1 and CDR2 sequences are MNHNS and SASEGT. Written as DNA, the CDR3 is TGTGCCAGCAGTGAAAGCGACAGATTCTATGGCTACACCTTC. Translated: CASSESDRFYGYTF.

J is TRBJ1-1 and V is TRBV27; perhaps TRBD1 as D (6 bases). V shed 3 bases and J shed 1 base, with 12 bases lying between them. The CDR3 contains 15 residues. From germline, CDR1 is MNHEY and CDR2 SMNVEV (reference sequence). In DNA, the CDR3 is TGTGCCAGCAGTTTCAGGGGCTTGAGGAACACTGAAGCTTTCTTT. This gives the protein CASSFRGLRNTEAFF.

This clone was observed once. The chain recombines TRBV2 with TRBJ1-2, with 8 bases aligning to TRBD1. The CDR3 extends over 13 amino acids. V lost 3 bases to trimming and J lost 3 bases; unmatched junction nucleotides: 0. The V gene's germline CDR1 is SNHLY and CDR2 FYNNEI. CDR3 DNA sequence: TGTGCCAGCAGTGAGGACAGGGACTATGGCTACACCTTC. Translating gives CASSEDRDYGYTF.

V and J are TRBV2 and TRBJ2-7, with D possibly being TRBD1 (6 bases). Trimming removed 6 bases at V and 2 bases at J, with 14 bases between. Germline assignment: CDR1 SNHLY and CDR2 FYNNEI. The CDR3 has 14 residues. The CDR3 DNA is TGTGCCAGCAGAACGGACAGTGGAGCCTACGAGCAGTACTTC. Translating gives CASRTDSGAYEQYF.